This is a list of T cell receptor beta chains from one sample in a study of response to subunit inactivated influenza vaccine. Each CDR3 protein gets one entry after TCRdb re-called the RT-PCR reads with MiXCR. Of around 750,000 distinct CDR3 sequences in the sample, about 20% were seen once. Material: PBMCs from blood, obtained less than 6 days after vaccination. Source of these receptors: a man aged 50-60 years who received an inactivated influenza vaccine. Each CDR3 is given with its conserved first and last residue. The D gene is left open where the match is weak. Some rows mark clone size as missing; the rest say once, few, many or name a class of expanded clone.

j_call: TRBJ2-7
clone_size: few
v_call: TRBV15
d_call: .
cdr3_nt: TGTGCCACCAGCAGAGATCTGACCCTTCGCCCGCAGTACTTC
cdr3_aa: CATSRDLTLRPQYF

j_call: TRBJ2-5
clone_size: .
v_call: TRBV4-2
d_call: TRBD1
cdr3_nt: TGTGCCAGCAGCCAGGCAACAGGGGGACCTTACCAAGAGACCCAGTACTTC
cdr3_aa: CASSQATGGPYQETQYF

j_call: TRBJ2-5
clone_size: few
v_call: TRBV20-1
d_call: TRBD1
cdr3_nt: TGCAGTGCACAGGGGGCAGGGGAGACCCAGTACTTC
cdr3_aa: CSAQGAGETQYF

j_call: TRBJ2-3
clone_size: few
v_call: TRBV6-2/TRBV6-3
d_call: .
cdr3_nt: TGTGCCAGCAGAACTCCCCGGGCCTGGGGGCCCACAGATACGCAGTATTTT
cdr3_aa: CASRTPRAWGPTDTQYF

j_call: TRBJ2-1
clone_size: few
v_call: TRBV4-2
d_call: TRBD1
cdr3_nt: TGTGCCAGCCGTCCCGGGACAGGGGGCATCTCTGAGCAGTTCTTC
cdr3_aa: CASRPGTGGISEQFF

j_call: TRBJ2-1
clone_size: .
v_call: TRBV27
d_call: .
cdr3_nt: TGTGCCAGCAGTCCTCCGAGGTCCTACAATGAGCAGTTCTTC
cdr3_aa: CASSPPRSYNEQFF

j_call: TRBJ2-7
clone_size: .
v_call: TRBV20-1
d_call: .
cdr3_nt: TGCAGTGGGGGTGACGCTCCCGAGCAGTACTTC
cdr3_aa: CSGGDAPEQYF

j_call: TRBJ2-3
clone_size: few
v_call: TRBV11-2
d_call: TRBD2
cdr3_nt: TGTGCCAGCAGCTACGACTCTAGCGGGGGGGCTGTCGGGGATACGCAGTATTTT
cdr3_aa: CASSYDSSGGAVGDTQYF

j_call: TRBJ1-2
clone_size: .
v_call: TRBV28
d_call: .
cdr3_nt: TGTGCCAGCAGTTTATTTAATTCGGGAAATGGCTACACCTTC
cdr3_aa: CASSLFNSGNGYTF

j_call: TRBJ1-4
clone_size: .
v_call: TRBV28
d_call: .
cdr3_nt: TGTGCCAGCAGCTCCGGTGGGTGGGGTGAAAAACTGTTTTTT
cdr3_aa: CASSSGGWGEKLFF

j_call: TRBJ2-6
clone_size: .
v_call: TRBV5-5
d_call: .
cdr3_nt: TGTGCCAGCAGCTTGGCAGTTTTCTCATCTGGGGCCAACGTCCTGACTTTC
cdr3_aa: CASSLAVFSSGANVLTF

j_call: TRBJ1-2
clone_size: .
v_call: TRBV6-2/TRBV6-3
d_call: TRBD1
cdr3_nt: TGTGCCAGCAGTAAGGGACAGGTGAACTATGGCTACACCTTC
cdr3_aa: CASSKGQVNYGYTF

j_call: TRBJ1-1
clone_size: .
v_call: TRBV28
d_call: TRBD1
cdr3_nt: TGTGCCAGCAGTTTAGTGACAGGGGTATTCTCGAACACTGAAGCTTTCTTT
cdr3_aa: CASSLVTGVFSNTEAFF

j_call: TRBJ2-2
clone_size: few
v_call: TRBV5-1
d_call: .
cdr3_nt: TGCGCCAGCAGCAGGGCCCTCGTGAACACCGGGGAGCTGTTTTTT
cdr3_aa: CASSRALVNTGELFF

j_call: TRBJ2-7
clone_size: few
v_call: TRBV12-3/TRBV12-4
d_call: .
cdr3_nt: TGTGCCAGCAGTTCCCTCGGCCGGACGGCCGCGCGAGAGCAGTACTTC
cdr3_aa: CASSSLGRTAAREQYF

j_call: TRBJ2-5
clone_size: .
v_call: TRBV9
d_call: TRBD1
cdr3_nt: TGTGCCAGCAGCGTTTCCGACCGGGACAGAAAAGAGACCCAGTACTTC
cdr3_aa: CASSVSDRDRKETQYF

j_call: TRBJ1-1
clone_size: .
v_call: TRBV6-1
d_call: .
cdr3_nt: TGTGCCAGCAGCCATCGCGCGGGAGAGAACACTGAAGCTTTCTTT
cdr3_aa: CASSHRAGENTEAFF

j_call: TRBJ2-1
clone_size: few
v_call: TRBV27
d_call: TRBD2
cdr3_nt: TGTGCCAGCAGTTTAATAATCTCGGGGGGCTACAATGAGCAGTTCTTC
cdr3_aa: CASSLIISGGYNEQFF

j_call: TRBJ2-5
clone_size: .
v_call: TRBV6-6
d_call: .
cdr3_nt: TGTGCCAGCAGCCGAGAGGTAGAGACCCAGTACTTC
cdr3_aa: CASSREVETQYF

j_call: TRBJ2-3
clone_size: .
v_call: TRBV29-1
d_call: TRBD1
cdr3_nt: TGCAGCGCAGAGGGACAGGGAGTTCAAGATACGCAGTATTTT
cdr3_aa: CSAEGQGVQDTQYF

j_call: TRBJ2-7
clone_size: .
v_call: TRBV4-3
d_call: .
cdr3_nt: TGCGCCAGCAGCCAAGTGGGGAGGACAGAGCAGTACTTC
cdr3_aa: CASSQVGRTEQYF

j_call: TRBJ2-7
clone_size: .
v_call: TRBV27
d_call: .
cdr3_nt: TGTGCCAGCAGTTTTTGTCTTTACGAGCAGTACTTC
cdr3_aa: CASSFCLYEQYF

j_call: TRBJ2-1
clone_size: .
v_call: TRBV5-1
d_call: .
cdr3_nt: TGCGCCAGCTGCACCGACAGGCCAATCCTCAATGAGCAGTTCTTC
cdr3_aa: CASCTDRPILNEQFF

j_call: TRBJ1-5
clone_size: once
v_call: TRBV7-2
d_call: TRBD1
cdr3_nt: TGTGCCAGCAGCTCTCAAACAGGGGTAATTCAGCCCCAGCATTTT
cdr3_aa: CASSSQTGVIQPQHF

j_call: TRBJ2-1
clone_size: .
v_call: TRBV5-4
d_call: TRBD1
cdr3_nt: TGTGCCAGCAGCTTGGGAGGGACAGGGGTCTTCGGTGAGCAGTTCTTC
cdr3_aa: CASSLGGTGVFGEQFF

j_call: TRBJ2-7
clone_size: few
v_call: TRBV20-1
d_call: .
cdr3_nt: TGCAGTGCGTCCCTCGGGGATCCCTACGAGCAGTACTTC
cdr3_aa: CSASLGDPYEQYF

j_call: TRBJ1-1
clone_size: .
v_call: TRBV24-1
d_call: TRBD1
cdr3_nt: TGTGCCACCAGTGTTCGAGACAGGGCCGGGGATCTTTTCTTT
cdr3_aa: CATSVRDRAGDLFF

j_call: TRBJ2-5
clone_size: .
v_call: TRBV10-1
d_call: TRBD2
cdr3_nt: TGCGCCAGCAGTGAGTCGATACTAGCGGGAGGGGAGACCCAGTACTTC
cdr3_aa: CASSESILAGGETQYF

j_call: TRBJ2-5
clone_size: .
v_call: TRBV7-2
d_call: TRBD1
cdr3_nt: TGTGCCAGCAGCTTCATTCCGGGACAGGGGGCAGAGACCCAGTACTTC
cdr3_aa: CASSFIPGQGAETQYF

j_call: TRBJ2-7
clone_size: few
v_call: TRBV20-1
d_call: TRBD2
cdr3_nt: TGCAGTGCTAGGTCCCAAGCGGGGGGGCCCTCCGAGCAGTACTTC
cdr3_aa: CSARSQAGGPSEQYF

j_call: TRBJ2-5
clone_size: .
v_call: TRBV5-1
d_call: TRBD2
cdr3_nt: TGCGCCAGCAGCTTGGGTGTGGGACTAGGGATGAGATTGGAGACCCAGTACTTC
cdr3_aa: CASSLGVGLGMRLETQYF

j_call: TRBJ2-1
clone_size: many
v_call: TRBV5-1
d_call: TRBD2
cdr3_nt: TGCGCCAGCAGCTTGTTTTCTAGCGGGGTTGACAATGAGCAGTTCTTC
cdr3_aa: CASSLFSSGVDNEQFF

j_call: TRBJ2-1
clone_size: .
v_call: TRBV6-1
d_call: .
cdr3_nt: TGTGCCAGCAGCGACCTAGGCGCATCATACAATGAGCAGTTCTTC
cdr3_aa: CASSDLGASYNEQFF

j_call: TRBJ2-7
clone_size: few
v_call: TRBV7-9
d_call: .
cdr3_nt: TGTGCCAGCAGCTTCCCTACGACAGGCCCGTACGAGCAGTACTTC
cdr3_aa: CASSFPTTGPYEQYF

j_call: TRBJ2-1
clone_size: few
v_call: TRBV12-3/TRBV12-4
d_call: TRBD2
cdr3_nt: TGTGCCAGCAGAATAGCGGGGGGGTTTTTTGAGCAGTTCTTC
cdr3_aa: CASRIAGGFFEQFF

j_call: TRBJ2-1
clone_size: few
v_call: TRBV6-1
d_call: .
cdr3_nt: TGTGCCAGCAGTGCCCCTAGCGACGAGAGCTCCTACAATGAGCAGTTCTTC
cdr3_aa: CASSAPSDESSYNEQFF

j_call: TRBJ1-1
clone_size: few
v_call: TRBV10-3
d_call: .
cdr3_nt: TGTGCCATCAGTCGTCAATTAGGGGACCACGGAGCTTTCTTT
cdr3_aa: CAISRQLGDHGAFF

j_call: TRBJ1-1
clone_size: few
v_call: TRBV6-1
d_call: TRBD1
cdr3_nt: TGTGCCAGCAGGGGACAGGGGGCGGTTGAAGCTTTCTTT
cdr3_aa: CASRGQGAVEAFF

j_call: TRBJ2-2
clone_size: .
v_call: TRBV12-3/TRBV12-4
d_call: TRBD1
cdr3_nt: TGTGCCAGCAGACCCGGACAGGGCGCGAACACCGGGGAGCTGTTTTTT
cdr3_aa: CASRPGQGANTGELFF

j_call: TRBJ2-1
clone_size: .
v_call: TRBV7-9
d_call: TRBD1
cdr3_nt: TGTGCCAGCAGCGCTCCAGCCAGGGGGAATGAGCAGTTCTTC
cdr3_aa: CASSAPARGNEQFF

j_call: TRBJ2-1
clone_size: few
v_call: TRBV29-1
d_call: TRBD2
cdr3_nt: TGCAGCGTGGTGGGACTAGCGGGAGCCTACAATGAGCAGTTCTTC
cdr3_aa: CSVVGLAGAYNEQFF

j_call: TRBJ2-7
clone_size: many
v_call: TRBV12-3/TRBV12-4
d_call: .
cdr3_nt: TGTGCCAGCAGTTGGCCAGGCTCCTACGAGCAGTACTTC
cdr3_aa: CASSWPGSYEQYF

j_call: TRBJ2-2
clone_size: many
v_call: TRBV7-2
d_call: .
cdr3_nt: TGTGCCAGCAGCTTACTATATCCCGGGGAGCTGTTTTTT
cdr3_aa: CASSLLYPGELFF

j_call: TRBJ2-7
clone_size: many
v_call: TRBV6-5
d_call: TRBD1
cdr3_nt: TGTGCCAGCAGTCACAGGCGCGGGACAGGTGGGACCTACGAGCAGTACTTC
cdr3_aa: CASSHRRGTGGTYEQYF

j_call: TRBJ1-4
clone_size: .
v_call: TRBV20-1
d_call: .
cdr3_nt: TGCAGTGCTAGATTTCGAGTCCTCCAAAGGGAAAAACTGTTTTTT
cdr3_aa: CSARFRVLQREKLFF

j_call: TRBJ2-6
clone_size: .
v_call: TRBV6-5
d_call: TRBD2
cdr3_nt: TGTGCCAGCAGTTACTCTCGGCTAGCGGGAGTGTCTGGGGCCAACGTCCTGACTTTC
cdr3_aa: CASSYSRLAGVSGANVLTF

j_call: TRBJ2-1
clone_size: .
v_call: TRBV6-2/TRBV6-3
d_call: TRBD2
cdr3_nt: TGTGCCAGCAAAAAGGGTAGGCTAGCGGGATACAATGAGCAGTTCTTC
cdr3_aa: CASKKGRLAGYNEQFF

j_call: TRBJ2-1
clone_size: few
v_call: TRBV4-1
d_call: TRBD2
cdr3_nt: TGCGCCAGCAGCCAAGATCCCCTAGCGGGTACTACAATGATGCAGTTCTTC
cdr3_aa: CASSQDPLAGTTMMQFF